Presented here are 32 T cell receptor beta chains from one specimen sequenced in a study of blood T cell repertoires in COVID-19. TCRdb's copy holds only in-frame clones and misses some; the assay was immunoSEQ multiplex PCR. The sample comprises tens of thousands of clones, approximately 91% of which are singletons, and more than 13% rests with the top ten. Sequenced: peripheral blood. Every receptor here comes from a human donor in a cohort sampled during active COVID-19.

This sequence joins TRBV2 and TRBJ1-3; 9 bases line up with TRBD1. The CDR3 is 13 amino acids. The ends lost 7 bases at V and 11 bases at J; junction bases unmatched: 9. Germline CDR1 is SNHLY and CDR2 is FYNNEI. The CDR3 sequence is CASTYRGLRAIYF. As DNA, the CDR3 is TGTGCCAGCACATACAGGGGGCTAAGGGCCATATATTTT.

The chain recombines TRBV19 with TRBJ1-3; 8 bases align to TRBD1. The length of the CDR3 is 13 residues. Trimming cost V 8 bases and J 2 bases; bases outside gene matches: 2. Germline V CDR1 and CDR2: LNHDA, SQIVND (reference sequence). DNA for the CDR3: TGTGCCAGTGGACAGGGACCTGGAAACACCATATATTTT. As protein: CASGQGPGNTIYF.

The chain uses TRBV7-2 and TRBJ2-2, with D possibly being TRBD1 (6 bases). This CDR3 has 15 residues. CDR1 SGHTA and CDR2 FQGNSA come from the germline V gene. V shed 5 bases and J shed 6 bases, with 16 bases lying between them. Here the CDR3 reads CASSNDRRQSGELFF. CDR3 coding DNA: TGTGCCAGCAGCAACGACAGGCGGCAATCCGGGGAGCTGTTTTTT.

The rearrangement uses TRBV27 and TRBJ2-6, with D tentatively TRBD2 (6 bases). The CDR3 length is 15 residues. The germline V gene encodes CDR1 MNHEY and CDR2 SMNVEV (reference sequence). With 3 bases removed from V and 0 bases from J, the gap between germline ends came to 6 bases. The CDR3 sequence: CASSLEGSGANVLTF. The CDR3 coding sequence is TGTGCCAGCAGTTTGGAGGGCTCTGGGGCCAACGTCCTGACTTTC.

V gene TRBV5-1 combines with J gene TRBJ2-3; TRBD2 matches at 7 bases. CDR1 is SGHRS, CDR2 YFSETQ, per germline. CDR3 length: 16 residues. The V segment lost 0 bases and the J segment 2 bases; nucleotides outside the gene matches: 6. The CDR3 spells CASSLEFAGVTDTQYF. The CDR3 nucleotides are TGCGCCAGCAGCTTGGAGTTTGCGGGGGTCACAGATACGCAGTATTTT.

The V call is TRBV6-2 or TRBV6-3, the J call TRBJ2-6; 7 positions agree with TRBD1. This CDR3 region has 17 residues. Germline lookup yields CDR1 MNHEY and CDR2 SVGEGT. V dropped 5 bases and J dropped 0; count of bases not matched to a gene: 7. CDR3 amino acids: CASSEYRGGSGANVLTF. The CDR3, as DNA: TGTGCCAGCAGTGAGTACAGGGGCGGCTCTGGGGCCAACGTCCTGACTTTC.

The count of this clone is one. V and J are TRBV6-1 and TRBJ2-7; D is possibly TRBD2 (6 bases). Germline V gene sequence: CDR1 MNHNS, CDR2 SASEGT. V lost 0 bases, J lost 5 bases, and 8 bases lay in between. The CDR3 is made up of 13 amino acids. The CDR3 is CASSEAGGNEQYF. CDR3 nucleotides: TGTGCCAGCAGTGAAGCGGGGGGAAACGAGCAGTACTTC.

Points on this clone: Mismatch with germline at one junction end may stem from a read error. The CDR3 bases are TGTGCTAGCAGCCAAAATCAGGGAGATACGCAGTATTTT. Its protein product is CASSQNQGDTQYF. This rearrangement joins TRBV7-7 to TRBJ2-3; tentative D call: TRBD1 (5 bases). This CDR3 is built from 13 residues. The germline V gene encodes CDR1 SSHAT and CDR2 FNYEAQ (reference sequence).

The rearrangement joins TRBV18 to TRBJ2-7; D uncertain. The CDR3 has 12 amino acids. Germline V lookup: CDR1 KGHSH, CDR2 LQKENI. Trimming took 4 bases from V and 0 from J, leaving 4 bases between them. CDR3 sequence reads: CASSLSSYEQYF. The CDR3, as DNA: TGTGCCAGCTCACTTAGCTCCTACGAGCAGTACTTC.

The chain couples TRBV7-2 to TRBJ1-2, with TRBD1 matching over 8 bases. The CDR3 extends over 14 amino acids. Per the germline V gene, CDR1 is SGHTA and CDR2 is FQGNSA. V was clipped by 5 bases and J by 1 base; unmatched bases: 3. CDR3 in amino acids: CASSGTGFNYGYTF. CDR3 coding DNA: TGTGCCAGCAGCGGGACAGGTTTTAACTATGGCTACACCTTC. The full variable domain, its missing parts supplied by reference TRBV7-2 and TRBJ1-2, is GAGVSQSPSNKVTEKGKDVELRCDPISGHTALYWYRQSLGQGLEFLIYFQGNSAPDKSGLPSDRFSAERTGGSVSTLTIQRTQQEDSAVYLCASSGTGFNYGYTFGSGTRLTVV.

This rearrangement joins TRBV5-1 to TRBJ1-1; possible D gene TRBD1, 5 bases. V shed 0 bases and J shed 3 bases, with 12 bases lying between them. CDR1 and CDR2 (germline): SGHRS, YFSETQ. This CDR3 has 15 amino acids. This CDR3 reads CASSLVAGKDTEAFF. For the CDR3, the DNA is TGCGCCAGCAGCTTGGTCGCAGGGAAGGACACTGAAGCTTTCTTT. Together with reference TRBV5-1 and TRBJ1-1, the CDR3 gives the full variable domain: KAGVTQTPRYLIKTRGQQVTLSCSPISGHRSVSWYQQTPGQGLQFLFEYFSETQRNKGNFPGRFSGRQFSNSRSEMNVSTLELGDSALYLCASSLVAGKDTEAFFGQGTRLTVV.

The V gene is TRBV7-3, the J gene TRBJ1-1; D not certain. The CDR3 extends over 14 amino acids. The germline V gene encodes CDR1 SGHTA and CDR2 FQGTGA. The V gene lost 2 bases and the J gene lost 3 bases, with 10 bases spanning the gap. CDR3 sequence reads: CASSLAGLDTEAFF. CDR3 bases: TGTGCCAGCAGCTTAGCCGGGTTAGACACTGAAGCTTTCTTT.

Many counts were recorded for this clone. The CDR3 protein is CATSLSRVETQYF. The CDR3 coding sequence is TGTGCCACCAGTTTGTCTCGCGTGGAGACCCAGTACTTC. V gene TRBV15 combines with J gene TRBJ2-5; unclear D gene. The CDR3 loop spans 13 amino acids. Germline lookup yields CDR1 LNHNV and CDR2 YYDKDF (reference sequence). V shed 6 bases and J shed 5 bases, with 13 bases lying between them.

Here the CDR3 reads CASSLAGGIWDTQYF. CDR3 DNA sequence: TGTGCCAGCAGCTTAGCGGGGGGGATTTGGGATACGCAGTATTTT. The V gene is TRBV7-3, the J gene TRBJ2-3, with 9 bases identical to TRBD2. The CDR3 length is 15 residues. With V trimmed by 2 bases and J by 6 bases, 6 bases remained unmatched. The germline gives CDR1 SGHTA, CDR2 FQGTGA.

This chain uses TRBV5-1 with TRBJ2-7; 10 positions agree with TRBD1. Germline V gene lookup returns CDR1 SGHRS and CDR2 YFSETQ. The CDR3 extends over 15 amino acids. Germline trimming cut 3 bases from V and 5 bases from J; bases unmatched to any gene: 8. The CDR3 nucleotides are TGCGCCAGCAGCTCCGGGACAGGGGCTGTCCACGAGCAGTACTTC. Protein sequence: CASSSGTGAVHEQYF. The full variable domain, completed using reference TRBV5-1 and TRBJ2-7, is KAGVTQTPRYLIKTRGQQVTLSCSPISGHRSVSWYQQTPGQGLQFLFEYFSETQRNKGNFPGRFSGRQFSNSRSEMNVSTLELGDSALYLCASSSGTGAVHEQYFGPGTRLTVT.

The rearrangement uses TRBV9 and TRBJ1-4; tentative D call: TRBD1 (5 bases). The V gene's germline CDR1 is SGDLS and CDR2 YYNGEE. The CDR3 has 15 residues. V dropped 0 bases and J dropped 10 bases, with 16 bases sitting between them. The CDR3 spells CASSVEEGWGGKLFF. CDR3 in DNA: TGTGCCAGCAGCGTAGAAGAGGGCTGGGGGGGAAAACTGTTTTTT.

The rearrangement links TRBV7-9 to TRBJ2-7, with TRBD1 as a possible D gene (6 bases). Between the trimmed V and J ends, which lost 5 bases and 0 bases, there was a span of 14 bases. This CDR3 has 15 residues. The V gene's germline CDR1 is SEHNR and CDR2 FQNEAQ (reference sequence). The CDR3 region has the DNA TGTGCCAGCAGCGTCTCGGACAGACCCTCCTACGAGCAGTACTTC. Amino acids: CASSVSDRPSYEQYF.

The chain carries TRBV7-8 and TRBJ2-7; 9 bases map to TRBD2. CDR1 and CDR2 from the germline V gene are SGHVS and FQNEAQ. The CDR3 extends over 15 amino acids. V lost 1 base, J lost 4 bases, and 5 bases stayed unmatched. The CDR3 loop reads CASSLGGGGAYEQYF. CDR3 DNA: TGTGCCAGCAGCTTAGGAGGCGGGGGGGCTTACGAGCAGTACTTC.

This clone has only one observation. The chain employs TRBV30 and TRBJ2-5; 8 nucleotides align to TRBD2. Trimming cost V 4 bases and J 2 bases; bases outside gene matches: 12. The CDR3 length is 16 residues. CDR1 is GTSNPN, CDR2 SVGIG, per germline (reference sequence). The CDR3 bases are TGTGCCTGGAAAGTTGTAGTCAGCGGGGGTCAAGAGACCCAGTACTTC. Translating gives CAWKVVVSGGQETQYF.

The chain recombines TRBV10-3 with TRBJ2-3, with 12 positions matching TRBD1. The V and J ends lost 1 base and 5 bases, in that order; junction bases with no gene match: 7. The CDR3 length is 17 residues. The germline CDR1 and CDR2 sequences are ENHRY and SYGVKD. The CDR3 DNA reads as TGTGCCATCAGTGAGTGGTCAGGGACAGGGGGCGGAGATACGCAGTATTTT. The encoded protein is CAISEWSGTGGGDTQYF.

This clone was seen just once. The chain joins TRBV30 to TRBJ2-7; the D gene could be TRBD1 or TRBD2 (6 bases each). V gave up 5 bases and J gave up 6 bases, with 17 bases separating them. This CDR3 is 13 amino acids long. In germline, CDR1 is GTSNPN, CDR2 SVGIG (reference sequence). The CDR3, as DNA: TGTGCCTGGGGGGGGCCTGGCCCCACCGAGCAGTACTTC. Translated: CAWGGPGPTEQYF.

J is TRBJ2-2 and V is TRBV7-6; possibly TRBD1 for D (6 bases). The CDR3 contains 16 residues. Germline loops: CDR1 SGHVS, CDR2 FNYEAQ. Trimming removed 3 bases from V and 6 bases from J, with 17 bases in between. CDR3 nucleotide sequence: TGTGCCAGCAGCTTGGCTACTCTCAGGGGTCCCGGGGAGCTGTTTTTT. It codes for CASSLATLRGPGELFF. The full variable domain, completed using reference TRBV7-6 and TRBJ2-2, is GAGVSQSPRYKVTKRGQDVALRCDPISGHVSLYWYRQALGQGPEFLTYFNYEAQQDKSGLPNDRFSAERPEGSISTLTIQRTEQRDSAMYRCASSLATLRGPGELFFGEGSRLTVL.

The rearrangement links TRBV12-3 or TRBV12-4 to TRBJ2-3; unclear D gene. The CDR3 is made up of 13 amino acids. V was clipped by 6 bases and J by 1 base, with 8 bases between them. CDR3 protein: CASSQRGTDTQYF. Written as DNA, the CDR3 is TGTGCCAGCAGCCAACGGGGCACAGATACGCAGTATTTT.

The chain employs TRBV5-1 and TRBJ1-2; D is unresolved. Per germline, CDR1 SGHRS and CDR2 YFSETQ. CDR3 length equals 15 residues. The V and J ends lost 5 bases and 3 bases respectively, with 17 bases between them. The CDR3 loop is CASSPSGYIDYGYTF. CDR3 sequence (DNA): TGCGCCAGCAGTCCTTCGGGGTACATAGACTATGGCTACACCTTC. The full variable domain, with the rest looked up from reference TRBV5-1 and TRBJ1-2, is KAGVTQTPRYLIKTRGQQVTLSCSPISGHRSVSWYQQTPGQGLQFLFEYFSETQRNKGNFPGRFSGRQFSNSRSEMNVSTLELGDSALYLCASSPSGYIDYGYTFGSGTRLTVV.

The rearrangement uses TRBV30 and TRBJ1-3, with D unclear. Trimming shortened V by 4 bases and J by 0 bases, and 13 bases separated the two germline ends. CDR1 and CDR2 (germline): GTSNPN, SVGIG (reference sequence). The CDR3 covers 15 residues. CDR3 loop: CAWTPRWSSGNTIYF. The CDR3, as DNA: TGTGCCTGGACCCCAAGGTGGAGCTCTGGAAACACCATATATTTT.

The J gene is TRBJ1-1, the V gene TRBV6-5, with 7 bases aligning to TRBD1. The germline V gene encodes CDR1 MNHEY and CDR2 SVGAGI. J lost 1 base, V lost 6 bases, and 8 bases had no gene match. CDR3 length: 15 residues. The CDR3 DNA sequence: TGTGCCAGCAGCCCGGACAGGACAACGAACACTGAAGCTTTCTTT. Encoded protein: CASSPDRTTNTEAFF.

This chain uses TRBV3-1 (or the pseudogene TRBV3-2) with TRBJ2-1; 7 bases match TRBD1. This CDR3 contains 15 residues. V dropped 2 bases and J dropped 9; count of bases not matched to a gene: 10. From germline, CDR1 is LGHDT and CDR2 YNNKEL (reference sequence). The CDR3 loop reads CASSQTGVSAGEQFF. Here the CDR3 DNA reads TGTGCCAGCAGCCAAACAGGGGTATCCGCTGGTGAGCAGTTCTTC.

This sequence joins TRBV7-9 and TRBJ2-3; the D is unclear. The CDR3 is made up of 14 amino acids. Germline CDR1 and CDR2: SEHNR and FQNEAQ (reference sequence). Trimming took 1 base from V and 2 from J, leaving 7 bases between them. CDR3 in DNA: TGTGCCAGCAGCTTAGGCGGCCTCACAGATACGCAGTATTTT. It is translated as CASSLGGLTDTQYF.

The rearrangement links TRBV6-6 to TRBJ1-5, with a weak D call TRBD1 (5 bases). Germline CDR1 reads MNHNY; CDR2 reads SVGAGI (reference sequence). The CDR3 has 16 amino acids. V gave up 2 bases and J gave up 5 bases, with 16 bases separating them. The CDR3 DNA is TGTGCCAGCAGTTACGGGCAGTTGTGGGGGGATCAGCCCCAGCATTTT. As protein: CASSYGQLWGDQPQHF.

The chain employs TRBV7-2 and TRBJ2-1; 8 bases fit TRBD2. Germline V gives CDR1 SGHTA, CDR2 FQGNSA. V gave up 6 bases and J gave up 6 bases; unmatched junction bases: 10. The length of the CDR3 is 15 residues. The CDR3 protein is CASRLPGTSVNEQFF. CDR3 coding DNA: TGTGCCAGCAGATTGCCCGGGACTAGTGTCAATGAGCAGTTCTTC.

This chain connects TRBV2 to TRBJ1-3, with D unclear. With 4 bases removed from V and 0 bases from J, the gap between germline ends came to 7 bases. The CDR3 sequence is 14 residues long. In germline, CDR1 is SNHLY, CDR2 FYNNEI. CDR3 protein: CASSGALSGNTIYF. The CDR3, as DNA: TGTGCCAGCAGTGGGGCCCTCTCTGGAAACACCATATATTTT.

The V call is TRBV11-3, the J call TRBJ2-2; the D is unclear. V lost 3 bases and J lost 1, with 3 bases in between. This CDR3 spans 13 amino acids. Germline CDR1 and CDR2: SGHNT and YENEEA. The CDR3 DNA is TGTGCCAGCAGCTTTAAGAACACCGGGGAGCTGTTTTTT. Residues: CASSFKNTGELFF.